This T cell receptor (beta chain) was captured by sequencing in a study of T cell responses to AZD1222 COVID-19 vaccine. Findings and limits, study-wide: Donors, mostly white British, included more females; clonal diversity was possibly underestimated. Only five to seven AZD1222 recipients tested seropositive at baseline. Researchers report vaccine-associated CD4 TCRs spanning spike, with dominance at 160-218 and 743-854. Repertoires in all cases were sampled only once the peak T cell response had passed.

To note about this clone: Antigen specificity is unknown.

Generated by immunoSEQ multiplex PCR, the TCRdb table keeps only in-frame clones and is missing some. Of under 100,000 clones listed, roughly nine tenths are singletons. V shed 1 base, J shed 4 bases, and the junction held 2 bases outside the gene matches. There are 14 residues in the CDR3. Germline CDR1 is SGHRS and CDR2 is YFSETQ. This TCR derives from an adult in good health. The specimen was peripheral blood, collected on day 0 of MenACWY control vaccination. The chain recombines TRBV5-1 with TRBJ2-3; 8 positions match TRBD2. CDR3 sequence (DNA): TGCGCCAGCAGCTTGCCCGGGAGGGCAGATACGCAGTATTTT. This translates into CASSLPGRADTQYF.